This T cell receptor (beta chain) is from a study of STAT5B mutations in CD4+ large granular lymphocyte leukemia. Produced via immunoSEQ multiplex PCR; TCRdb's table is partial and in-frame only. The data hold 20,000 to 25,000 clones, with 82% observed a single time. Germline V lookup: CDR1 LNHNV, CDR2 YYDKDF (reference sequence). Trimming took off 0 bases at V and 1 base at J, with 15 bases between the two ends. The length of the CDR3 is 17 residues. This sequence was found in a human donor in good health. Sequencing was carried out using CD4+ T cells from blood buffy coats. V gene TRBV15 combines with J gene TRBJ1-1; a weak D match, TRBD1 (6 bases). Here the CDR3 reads CATSRDRQVRKNTEAFF. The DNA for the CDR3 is TGTGCCACCAGCAGAGACCGACAGGTTCGGAAGAACACTGAAGCTTTCTTT.